This is a list of T cell receptor beta chains from one sample in a study of CD8+CD57+ T cells in acquired aplastic anemia. TCRdb passed the reads through MiXCR, listing each CDR3 protein once. Of hundreds of thousands of distinct CDR3 sequences listed, around 72% are singletons. Input material: sorted CD4+, CD8+, or CD8+CD57+ T cells (not recorded which) from PBMCs. These receptors were obtained from a human donor in good health, serving as a control. Each CDR3 is given with its conserved first and last residue. A D gene is named only where the DNA matches it firmly. A row's size may be missing; if present it is once, few, many or a size class.

J,V,D,size,length,CDR3,DNA
TRBJ2-1,TRBV2,TRBD2,NA,15,CASRTTSGGAIKQFF,TGTGCCAGCAGAACCACTAGCGGGGGGGCCATTAAACAGTTCTTC
TRBJ1-5,TRBV20-1,NA,NA,11,CSASRRNTEDF,TGCAGTGCTAGCCGCCGGAACACTGAAGATTTT
TRBJ2-3,TRBV2,TRBD2,NA,17,CASSEWTSGGASDTQYF,TGTGCCAGCAGTGAATGGACTAGCGGGGGGGCATCAGATACGCAGTATTTT
TRBJ1-6,TRBV19,NA,large,14,CASSTGPLDSPLHF,TGTGCCAGTAGTACAGGACCATTAGACTCACCCCTCCACTTT
TRBJ1-6,TRBV12-3/TRBV12-4,NA,NA,14,CASSPRDVASPLHF,TGTGCCAGCAGTCCCCGGGACGTAGCTTCACCCCTCCACTTT
TRBJ1-5,TRBV12-3/TRBV12-4,TRBD1,NA,16,CASRPTSGGHNQPQHF,TGTGCCAGCAGACCCACCTCAGGGGGACACAATCAGCCCCAGCATTTT
TRBJ1-4,TRBV20-1,NA,many,13,CSAGDGPIGKLFF,TGCAGTGCGGGGGACGGACCCATTGGGAAACTGTTTTTT
TRBJ2-6,TRBV14,NA,NA,17,CASSRESPVGGANVLTF,TGTGCCAGCAGCCGAGAAAGTCCAGTAGGTGGGGCCAACGTCCTGACTTTC
TRBJ2-2,TRBV7-9,NA,NA,15,CASSLPAVQETEYFF,TGTGCCAGCAGCTTACCGGCAGTTCAAGAGACCGAGTACTTTTTT
TRBJ1-6,TRBV5-4,NA,NA,14,CASSHGLVNSPLHF,TGTGCCAGCAGCCACGGACTGGTTAATTCACCCCTCCACTTT
TRBJ2-7,TRBV20-1,NA,NA,14,CSAKQGLGTYVQYF,TGCAGTGCTAAACAGGGACTCGGGACGTACGTGCAGTACTTC
TRBJ1-2,TRBV3-1,NA,NA,14,CASSWENGAYGYTF,TGTGCTAGCAGCTGGGAGAATGGGGCCTATGGCTACACCTTC
TRBJ2-7,TRBV7-2,NA,NA,14,CARAVTLRAVLRSF,NA
TRBJ2-7,TRBV5-6,NA,many,12,CASSLDPGKQYF,TGTGCCAGCAGCTTGGACCCAGGGAAACAGTACTTC
TRBJ1-1,TRBV6-5,TRBD1,many,16,CASSSTTGGMNTEAFF,TGTGCCAGCAGTTCCACGACAGGGGGCATGAACACTGAAGCTTTCTTT
TRBJ2-6,TRBV5-1,TRBD1,NA,19,CASSVSRRDRASGANVLTF,TGCGCCAGCAGCGTGTCCCGCCGGGACAGAGCCTCTGGGGCCAACGTCCTGACTTTC
TRBJ1-5,TRBV5-5,TRBD1,NA,23,CASSLFICSARGYTGGGNQPQHF,TGTGCCAGCAGCTTGTTCATTTGCAGTGCTAGGGGATACACAGGGGGTGGCAATCAGCCCCAGCATTTT
TRBJ1-1,TRBV20-1,NA,NA,12,CSAVGRANDPFF,TGCAGTGCTGTGGGTCGGGCCAACGACCCTTTCTTT
TRBJ2-5,TRBV10-1,NA,NA,13,CASSRLAQETQYF,TGCGCCAGCAGTCGTCTGGCCCAAGAGACCCAATACTTC
TRBJ1-1,TRBV3-2,NA,NA,10,CTSSQGGRFF,TGTACCAGCAGCCAAGGAGGCCGGTTCTTT
TRBJ2-7,TRBV7-9,TRBD1,few,12,CARNLDRGEQYF,TGTGCCAGGAACCTGGACAGGGGCGAGCAGTACTTC
TRBJ1-6,TRBV7-3,NA,once,13,CASRQGDSTPLHF,TGTGCCAGCAGACAGGGTGATAGTACCCCCCTCCACTTT